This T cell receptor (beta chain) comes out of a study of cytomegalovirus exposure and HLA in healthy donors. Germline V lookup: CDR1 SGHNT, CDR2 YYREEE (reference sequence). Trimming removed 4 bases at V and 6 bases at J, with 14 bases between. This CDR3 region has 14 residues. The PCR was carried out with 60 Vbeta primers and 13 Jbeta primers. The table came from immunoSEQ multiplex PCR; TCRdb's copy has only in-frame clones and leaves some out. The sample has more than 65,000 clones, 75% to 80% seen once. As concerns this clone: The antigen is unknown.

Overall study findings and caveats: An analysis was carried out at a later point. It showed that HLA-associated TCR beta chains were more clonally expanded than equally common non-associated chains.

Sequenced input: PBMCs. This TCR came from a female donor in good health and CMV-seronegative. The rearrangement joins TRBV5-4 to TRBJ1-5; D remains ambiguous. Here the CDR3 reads CASSPSPERQPQHF. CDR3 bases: TGTGCCAGCAGCCCTAGCCCCGAGCGTCAGCCCCAGCATTTT.